This T cell receptor beta chain is from a study of beta chain features in type 1 diabetes. Study background: Sorted cells, some 110,000,000 in number, were examined across all samples.

Researchers reported sorting CD4+ naive, central memory, regulatory and stem cell-like memory cells via CD45RO/CCR7/CD25/CD127/CD95/CD27. TCRB transcripts that were expressed got sequenced, as all of the isolated RNA had been reverse transcribed. TCRdb keeps only in-frame clones here, not all; method: immunoSEQ multiplex PCR. This sample has 120,000 to 150,000 clones, with about 7.1% found just once. This CDR3 contains 10 residues. Germline CDR1 is GTSNPN and CDR2 is SVGIG (reference sequence). The V end lost 7 bases, the J end lost 8 bases, and 11 bases lay between the germline ends. A remark on this clone: The target antigen is unknown.

Findings and limits, study-wide: High-TCR-expressing cells could be over-represented by cDNA sequencing. For patients, the naive, central memory and Treg TCRB repertoires appeared more alike than for healthy donors.

Sequencing used central memory CD4+ T cells from blood. The clonotype comes from a woman aged 30 to 39 in good health. V and J are TRBV30 and TRBJ1-2; D is unclear. The CDR3 region is CALLINGYTF. Here the CDR3 DNA reads TGTGCCTTACTGATTAACGGCTACACCTTC. The full variable domain, its missing parts supplied by reference TRBV30 and TRBJ1-2, is SQTIHQWPATLVQPVGSPLSLECTVEGTSNPNLYWYRQAAGRGLQLLFYSVGIGQISSEVPQNLSASRPQDRQFILSSKKLLLSDSGFYLCALLINGYTFGSGTRLTVV.